This section outlines one T cell receptor beta chain sequence together with its context. This entry comes from a study of T cells in women clearing cervical HPV infection. Here immunoSEQ multiplex PCR was the method, and the copy in TCRdb shows in-frame clones only, minus some. The sample holds under 45,000 clones. The source is a woman aged 18-70 years with a cervical HPV16 infection that either progressed to CIN3+ or cleared (not recorded which). The sequencing input was blood buffy coat.

The CDR3 protein is CAIRGTGKVGTEAFF. CDR3 DNA (partial): TGTGCCATCAGGGGTACAGGCAAAGTGGGCACTGAA. The J gene is TRBJ1-1, the V gene TRBV10-3; tentative D call: TRBD1 (5 bases). The read gets to within 3 residues of the CDR3 end, and the germline J gene fills in the rest. Deletions cut 6 bases from V and 4 bases from J, with 18 bases between. Germline assignment: CDR1 ENHRY and CDR2 SYGVKD. The CDR3 is made up of 15 amino acids.